This T cell receptor beta chain was sequenced in a study of shared clonotypes between healthy human individuals. Study information: CD8 memory received one plate per donor, CD8 naive two, CD4 memory three and CD4 naive three. Study-wide results and caveats: Of the naive CD4 clonotypes, roughly 5% were shared across a handful of donors. All-four-donor shared clonotypes had higher generation probabilities than non-shared clonotypes did.

Using immunoSEQ multiplex PCR, the repertoire was profiled, and TCRdb retains in-frame clones only, with some absent. The sample has 2 million to 3 million clones; over 85% are singletons. A remark on this clone: The antigen is unknown.

Deletions cut 4 bases from V and 9 bases from J, with 19 bases between. Germline CDR1 SGDLS, CDR2 YYNGEE. The CDR3 spans 15 residues. Sequencing input: naive CD4+ T cells from PBMCs. Stated subset: CD45RA+ positively selected. V is TRBV9 and J is TRBJ2-2; D is unresolved. The sequence derives from a man between 18 and 35 years old in good health. Some clones in this sample may be carry-over from other donors' samples. CDR3 in DNA: TGTGCCAGCAGCTCGCCGCCGGGTCCCCACCGGGAGCTGTTTTTT. It encodes CASSSPPGPHRELFF.